This TCR beta chain was sequenced during a study of shared clonotypes between healthy human individuals. The germline V gene encodes CDR1 GTSNPN and CDR2 SVGIG (reference sequence). The V gene end was trimmed by 0 bases and the J gene end by 2 bases; junction bases not matched to a gene: 7. The CDR3 totals 16 residues. DNA at around 200 ng, 25,000 to 35,000 T cell genomes, went into sorted-subset replicate PCRs. Sequencing used immunoSEQ multiplex PCR; TCRdb keeps in-frame clones, though not all of them. Of about 1.5 million clones in the sample, more than 95% were seen once. Turning to this clone: Antigen: not known.

Study findings and constraints: The generation probabilities recorded for non-shared clonotypes fell below those of clonotypes shared by all four donors.

The chain joins TRBV30 to TRBJ1-5, with TRBD1 identical over 7 bases. The clonotype comes from a man aged 25-45 years in good health. Specimen: naive CD4+ T cells sorted from blood. Subset here: CD45RA+ positively selected. The CDR3 here is CAWSVPLDRGNQPQHF. The CDR3 bases are TGTGCCTGGAGTGTACCTCTCGACAGGGGCAATCAGCCCCAGCATTTT.